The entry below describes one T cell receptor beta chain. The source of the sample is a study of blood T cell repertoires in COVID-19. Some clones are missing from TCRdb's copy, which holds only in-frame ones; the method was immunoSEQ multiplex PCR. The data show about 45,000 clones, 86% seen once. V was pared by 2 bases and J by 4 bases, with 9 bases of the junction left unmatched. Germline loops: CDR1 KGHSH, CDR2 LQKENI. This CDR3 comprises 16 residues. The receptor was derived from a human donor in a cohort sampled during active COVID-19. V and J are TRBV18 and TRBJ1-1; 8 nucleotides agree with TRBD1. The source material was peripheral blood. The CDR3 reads CASSPGDRRWGTEAFF. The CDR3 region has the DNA TGTGCCAGCTCACCAGGGGACAGGCGTTGGGGCACTGAAGCTTTCTTT.